Given below is one TCR beta chain in context. The data are from a study of blood T cell repertoires in COVID-19. Assay: immunoSEQ multiplex PCR; the TCRdb copy retains only in-frame clones and omits some. The sample includes 20,000 to 30,000 clones, around 86% of them seen just once. Germline V gene data show CDR1 as SGHAT and CDR2 as FQNNGV. The CDR3 runs to 14 residues. Trimming left V 5 bases short and J 0 bases short, with 8 bases between. The receptor was derived from a human donor in a cohort sampled during active COVID-19. The specimen was peripheral blood. J is TRBJ1-3 and V is TRBV11-2; the D is unclear. The CDR3 is CASSPRDSGNTIYF. The CDR3 DNA is TGTGCCAGCAGCCCTCGGGACTCTGGAAACACCATATATTTT.